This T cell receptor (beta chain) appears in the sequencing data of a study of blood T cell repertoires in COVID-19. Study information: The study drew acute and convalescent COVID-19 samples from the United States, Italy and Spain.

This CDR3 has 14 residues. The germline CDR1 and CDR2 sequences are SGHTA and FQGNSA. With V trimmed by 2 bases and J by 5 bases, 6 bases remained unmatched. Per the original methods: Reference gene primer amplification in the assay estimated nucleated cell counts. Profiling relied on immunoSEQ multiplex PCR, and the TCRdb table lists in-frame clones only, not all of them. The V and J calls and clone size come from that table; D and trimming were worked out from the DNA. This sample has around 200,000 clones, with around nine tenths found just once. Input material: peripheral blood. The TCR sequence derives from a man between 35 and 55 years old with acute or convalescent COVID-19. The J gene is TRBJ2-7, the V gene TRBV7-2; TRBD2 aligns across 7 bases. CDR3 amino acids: CASSLIRGDHEQYF. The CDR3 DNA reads TGTGCCAGCAGCTTAATTCGGGGGGACCACGAGCAGTACTTC.